This T cell receptor beta chain stems from a study of T cell repertoires in cytomegalovirus infection. Overall study results and limits: The ex vivo response showed dominance by HLA-C-restricted CMV-specific TCR beta clonotypes.

This clonotype was detected ten times or more. The antigen is not known. From the reads, TCRdb called clonotypes with MiXCR, one entry per CDR3 protein. The table includes about 920,000 distinct CDR3 sequences, more than 25% detected once. The sequence was collected from a human donor in good health (CMV status not recorded). Some clones in this sample may be carry-over from other donors' samples. Sequencing was performed on cultured CD8+ T cells from PBMCs, taken from culture after CMV antigen stimulation.

The CDR3 bases are TGTGCCAGCAGCGACCGACAGGCCATGGATGGCTACACCTTC. Translated: CASSDRQAMDGYTF. The chain is built from TRBV7-6 and TRBJ1-2; the D gene is possibly TRBD1 (6 bases). The CDR3 length is 14 residues. The germline V and J ends were trimmed by 5 bases and 6 bases, with 16 bases remaining between them. Germline CDR1 is SGHVS and CDR2 is FNYEAQ.